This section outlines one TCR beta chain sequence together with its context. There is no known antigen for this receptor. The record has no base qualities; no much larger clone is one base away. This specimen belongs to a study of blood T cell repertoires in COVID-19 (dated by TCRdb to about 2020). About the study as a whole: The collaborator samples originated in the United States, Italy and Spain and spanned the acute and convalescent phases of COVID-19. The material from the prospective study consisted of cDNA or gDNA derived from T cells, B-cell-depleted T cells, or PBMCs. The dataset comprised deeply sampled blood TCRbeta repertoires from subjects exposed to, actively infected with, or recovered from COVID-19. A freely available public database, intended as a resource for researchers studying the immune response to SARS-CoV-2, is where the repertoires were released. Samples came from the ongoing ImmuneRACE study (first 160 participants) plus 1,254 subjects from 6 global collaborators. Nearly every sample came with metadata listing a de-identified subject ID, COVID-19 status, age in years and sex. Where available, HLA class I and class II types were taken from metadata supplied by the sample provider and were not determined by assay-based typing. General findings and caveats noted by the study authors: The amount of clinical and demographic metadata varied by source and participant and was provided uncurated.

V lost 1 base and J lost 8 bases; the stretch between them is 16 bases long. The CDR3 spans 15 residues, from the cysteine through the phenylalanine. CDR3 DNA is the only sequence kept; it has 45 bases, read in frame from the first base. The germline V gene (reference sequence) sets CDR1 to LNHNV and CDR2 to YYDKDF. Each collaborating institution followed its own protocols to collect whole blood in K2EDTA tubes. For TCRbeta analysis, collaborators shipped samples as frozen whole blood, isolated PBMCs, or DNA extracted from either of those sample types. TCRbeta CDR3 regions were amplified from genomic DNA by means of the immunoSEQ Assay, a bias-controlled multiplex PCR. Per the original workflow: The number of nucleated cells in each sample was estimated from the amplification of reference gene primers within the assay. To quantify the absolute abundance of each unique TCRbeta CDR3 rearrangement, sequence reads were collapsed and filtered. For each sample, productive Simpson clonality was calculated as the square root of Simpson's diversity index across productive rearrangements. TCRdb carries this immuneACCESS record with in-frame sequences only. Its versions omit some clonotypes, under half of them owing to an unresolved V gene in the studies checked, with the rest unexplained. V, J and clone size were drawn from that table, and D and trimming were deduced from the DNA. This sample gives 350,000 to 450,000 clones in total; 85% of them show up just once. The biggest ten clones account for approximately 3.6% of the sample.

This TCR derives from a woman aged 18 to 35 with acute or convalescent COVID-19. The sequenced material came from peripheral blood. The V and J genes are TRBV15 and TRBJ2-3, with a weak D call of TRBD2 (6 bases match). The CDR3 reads CATSRGSMGLSTQYF. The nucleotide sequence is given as TGTGCCACCAGCAGAGGATCCATGGGACTTTCTACGCAGTATTTT.